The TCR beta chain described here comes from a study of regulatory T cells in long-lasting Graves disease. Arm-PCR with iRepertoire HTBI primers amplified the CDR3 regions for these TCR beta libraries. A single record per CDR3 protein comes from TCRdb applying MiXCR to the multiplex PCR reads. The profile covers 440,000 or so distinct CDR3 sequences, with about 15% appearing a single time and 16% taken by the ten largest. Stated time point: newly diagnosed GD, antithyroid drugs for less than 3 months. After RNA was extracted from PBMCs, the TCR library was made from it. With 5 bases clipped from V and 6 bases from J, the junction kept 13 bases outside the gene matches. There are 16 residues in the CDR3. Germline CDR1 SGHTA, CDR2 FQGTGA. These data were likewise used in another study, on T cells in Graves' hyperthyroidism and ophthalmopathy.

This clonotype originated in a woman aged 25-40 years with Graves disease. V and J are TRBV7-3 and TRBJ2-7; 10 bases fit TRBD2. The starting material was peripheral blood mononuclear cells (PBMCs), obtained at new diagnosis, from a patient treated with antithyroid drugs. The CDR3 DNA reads TGTGCCAGCAGCCCCCCTAGCGGGAGCCCTGCAGGCGAGCAGTACTTC. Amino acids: CASSPPSGSPAGEQYF. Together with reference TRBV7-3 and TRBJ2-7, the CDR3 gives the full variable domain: GAGVSQTPSNKVTEKGKYVELRCDPISGHTALYWYRQSLGQGPEFLIYFQGTGAADDSGLPNDRFFAVRPEGSVSTLKIQRTERGDSAVYLCASSPPSGSPAGEQYFGPGTRLTVT.